The text below deals with one T cell receptor (beta chain). Authors' analysis steps: Amplifying reference gene primers gave estimates of nucleated cell counts. The data were produced by immunoSEQ multiplex PCR, yet TCRdb's version contains in-frame clones alone and is incomplete. The V and J calls and the clone size are those of that table, but D and trimming were determined from the DNA. The sample yields 95,000 or so clones, about nine tenths seen once. The V gene end was trimmed by 2 bases and the J gene end by 4 bases; junction bases not matched to a gene: 4. There are 16 residues in the CDR3. Germline V gene sequence: CDR1 SGHVS, CDR2 FNYEAQ. These data originate in a study of blood T cell repertoires in COVID-19.

This clonotype was sampled from a woman between 70 and 85 years old with acute or convalescent COVID-19. V and J are TRBV7-6 and TRBJ2-2; 10 bases fit TRBD2. Sequences were obtained from peripheral blood. The CDR3 region is CASSLKTSGATGELFF. The DNA for the CDR3 is TGTGCCAGCAGCTTAAAAACTAGCGGGGCCACCGGGGAGCTGTTTTTT.